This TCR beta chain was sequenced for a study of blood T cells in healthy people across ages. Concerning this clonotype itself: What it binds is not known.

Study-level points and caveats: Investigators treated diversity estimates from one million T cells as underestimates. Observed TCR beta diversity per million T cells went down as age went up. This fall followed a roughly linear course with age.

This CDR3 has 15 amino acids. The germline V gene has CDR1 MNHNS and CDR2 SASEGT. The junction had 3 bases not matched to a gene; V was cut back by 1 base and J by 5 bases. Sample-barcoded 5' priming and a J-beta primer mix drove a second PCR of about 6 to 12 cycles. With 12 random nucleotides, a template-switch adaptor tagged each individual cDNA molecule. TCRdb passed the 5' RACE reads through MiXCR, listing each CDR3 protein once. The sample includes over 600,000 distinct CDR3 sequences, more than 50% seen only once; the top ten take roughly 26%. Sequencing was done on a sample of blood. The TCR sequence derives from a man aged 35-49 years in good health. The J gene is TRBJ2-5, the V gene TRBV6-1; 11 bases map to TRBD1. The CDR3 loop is CASSEGTGGWETQYF. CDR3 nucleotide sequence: TGTGCCAGCAGTGAAGGGACAGGGGGCTGGGAGACCCAGTACTTC.